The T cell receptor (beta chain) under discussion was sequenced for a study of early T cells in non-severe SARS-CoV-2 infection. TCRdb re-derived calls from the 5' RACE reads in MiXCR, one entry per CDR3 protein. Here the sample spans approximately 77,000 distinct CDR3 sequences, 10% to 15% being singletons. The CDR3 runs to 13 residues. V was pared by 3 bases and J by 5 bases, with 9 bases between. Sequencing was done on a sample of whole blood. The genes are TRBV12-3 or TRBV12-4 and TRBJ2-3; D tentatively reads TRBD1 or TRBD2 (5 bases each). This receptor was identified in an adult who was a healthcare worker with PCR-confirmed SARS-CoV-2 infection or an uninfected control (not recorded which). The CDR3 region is CASSFGGVDTQYF. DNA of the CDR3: TGTGCCAGCAGTTTTGGGGGAGTAGATACGCAGTATTTT.